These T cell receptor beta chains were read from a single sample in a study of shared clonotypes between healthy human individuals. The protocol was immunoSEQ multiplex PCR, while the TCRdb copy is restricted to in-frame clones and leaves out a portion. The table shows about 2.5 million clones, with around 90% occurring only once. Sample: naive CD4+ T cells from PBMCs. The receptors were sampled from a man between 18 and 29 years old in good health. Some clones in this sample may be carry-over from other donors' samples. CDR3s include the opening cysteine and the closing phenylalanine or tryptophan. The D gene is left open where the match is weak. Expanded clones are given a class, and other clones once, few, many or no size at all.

CDR3nt: TGTGCCAGTAGTATAGTCGGGGCCGGGGAGCTGTTTTTT
CDR3aa: CASSIVGAGELFF
abundance: -
j_gene: TRBJ2-2
v_gene: TRBV19
d_gene: -

CDR3nt: TGCGCCAGCAGCCGGGGTAGCGGGAGGGGGCAAGAGACCCAGTACTTC
CDR3aa: CASSRGSGRGQETQYF
abundance: -
j_gene: TRBJ2-5
v_gene: TRBV4-1
d_gene: TRBD2

CDR3nt: TGTGCCAGCACCCTGGCCGGGTACTCCTACAATGAGCAGTTCTTC
CDR3aa: CASTLAGYSYNEQFF
abundance: -
j_gene: TRBJ2-1
v_gene: TRBV7-9
d_gene: -

CDR3nt: TGTGCCAGCAGACGGGAGTATAGCAATCAGCCCCAGCATTTT
CDR3aa: CASRREYSNQPQHF
abundance: -
j_gene: TRBJ1-5
v_gene: TRBV28
d_gene: -

CDR3nt: TGTGCCTGGAGTGTAGCGGCTAGCACAGATACGCAGTATTTT
CDR3aa: CAWSVAASTDTQYF
abundance: -
j_gene: TRBJ2-3
v_gene: TRBV30
d_gene: -

CDR3nt: TGCGCCAGCAGCTTCAACATCTACGAGCAGTACTTC
CDR3aa: CASSFNIYEQYF
abundance: -
j_gene: TRBJ2-7
v_gene: TRBV5-1
d_gene: -

CDR3nt: TGTGCCAGCAGCTTGGGGTCCAGGAACACCGGGGAGCTGTTTTTT
CDR3aa: CASSLGSRNTGELFF
abundance: -
j_gene: TRBJ2-2
v_gene: TRBV5-4
d_gene: -

CDR3nt: TGTGCCAGCAGCCAAGGGGGGACAGGGGTCCCAGATACGCAGTATTTT
CDR3aa: CASSQGGTGVPDTQYF
abundance: -
j_gene: TRBJ2-3
v_gene: TRBV4-2
d_gene: TRBD1

CDR3nt: TGTGCCAGCAGCCCAAGGACAGGGGTATCCTACGAGCAGTACTTC
CDR3aa: CASSPRTGVSYEQYF
abundance: -
j_gene: TRBJ2-7
v_gene: TRBV7-2
d_gene: TRBD1

CDR3nt: TGTGCCAGCAGTTACTTCCAGGATACCAGCAATCAGCCCCAGCATTTT
CDR3aa: CASSYFQDTSNQPQHF
abundance: -
j_gene: TRBJ1-5
v_gene: TRBV6-6
d_gene: -

CDR3nt: TGTGCCAGCAGCCGGGGGGCGTTCGGCTACACCTTC
CDR3aa: CASSRGAFGYTF
abundance: -
j_gene: TRBJ1-2
v_gene: TRBV14
d_gene: -

CDR3nt: TGTGCCAGCAGTGCCCGACTCGGGGATTCGAACACCGGGGAGCTGTTTTTT
CDR3aa: CASSARLGDSNTGELFF
abundance: -
j_gene: TRBJ2-2
v_gene: TRBV6-1
d_gene: -

CDR3nt: TGCGCCAGCAGCTGGGACAGCAACACTGAAGCTTTCTTT
CDR3aa: CASSWDSNTEAFF
abundance: few
j_gene: TRBJ1-1
v_gene: TRBV5-1
d_gene: TRBD1

CDR3nt: TGTGCCAGCAGCCCCCCCAGGGGCTATGGCTACACCTTC
CDR3aa: CASSPPRGYGYTF
abundance: -
j_gene: TRBJ1-2
v_gene: TRBV28
d_gene: -

CDR3nt: TGTGCCAGCACTGTGGACAGGGGAGGCCAAGAGACCCAGTACTTC
CDR3aa: CASTVDRGGQETQYF
abundance: once
j_gene: TRBJ2-5
v_gene: TRBV28
d_gene: TRBD1

CDR3nt: TGCGCCAGCAGCCTGGAGGGTGTTAACAATGAGCAGTTCTTC
CDR3aa: CASSLEGVNNEQFF
abundance: -
j_gene: TRBJ2-1
v_gene: TRBV4-3
d_gene: -

CDR3nt: TGTGCCAGCAGACTCCCCCCCATAGATGGCTACACCTTC
CDR3aa: CASRLPPIDGYTF
abundance: -
j_gene: TRBJ1-2
v_gene: TRBV28
d_gene: -

CDR3nt: TGTGCCAGCAGCCATGAATTACTAGCGGGAAACGCCGGGGAGCTGTTTTTT
CDR3aa: CASSHELLAGNAGELFF
abundance: -
j_gene: TRBJ2-2
v_gene: TRBV5-6
d_gene: TRBD2

CDR3nt: TGCGCCAGCAGCGATAAAACCGGGACAGGGGTTGAAGCTTTCTTT
CDR3aa: CASSDKTGTGVEAFF
abundance: -
j_gene: TRBJ1-1
v_gene: TRBV5-1
d_gene: TRBD1

CDR3nt: TGTGCCAGCAGCTCGATGGACAGCGGGAATGAAAAACTGTTTTTT
CDR3aa: CASSSMDSGNEKLFF
abundance: -
j_gene: TRBJ1-4
v_gene: TRBV5-6
d_gene: -

CDR3nt: TGTGCCAGCAAGGGATTGTTCGAGACCCAGTACTTC
CDR3aa: CASKGLFETQYF
abundance: -
j_gene: TRBJ2-5
v_gene: TRBV2
d_gene: -

CDR3nt: TGCGCCAGCAGCCGAGCGGGACTAGCGGAAACCACCGGGGAGCTGTTTTTT
CDR3aa: CASSRAGLAETTGELFF
abundance: -
j_gene: TRBJ2-2
v_gene: TRBV5-1
d_gene: TRBD2

CDR3nt: TGCGCCAGCAGCTTCGGAGGGACTGCCTACGAGCAGTACTTC
CDR3aa: CASSFGGTAYEQYF
abundance: -
j_gene: TRBJ2-7
v_gene: TRBV5-1
d_gene: -

CDR3nt: TGTGCCAGCAGCTTAGCAGGGCGGGGGTCTCAGCCCCAGCATTTT
CDR3aa: CASSLAGRGSQPQHF
abundance: -
j_gene: TRBJ1-5
v_gene: TRBV7-9
d_gene: -

CDR3nt: TGTGCCTGGAGTAATCAGGGTTCCACTGAAGCTTTCTTT
CDR3aa: CAWSNQGSTEAFF
abundance: -
j_gene: TRBJ1-1
v_gene: TRBV30
d_gene: -

CDR3nt: TGTGCCACCACCCCCCAAGAGACCCAGTACTTC
CDR3aa: CATTPQETQYF
abundance: -
j_gene: TRBJ2-5
v_gene: TRBV2
d_gene: -

CDR3nt: TGCGCCAGCAGCGCAGGGACTTTCTACAATGAGCAGTTCTTC
CDR3aa: CASSAGTFYNEQFF
abundance: -
j_gene: TRBJ2-1
v_gene: TRBV5-1
d_gene: -

CDR3nt: TGTGCCAGCAGCCCCGTGTTAGTAGCGGGAGAGAGTTGGACCGGGGAGCTGTTTTTT
CDR3aa: CASSPVLVAGESWTGELFF
abundance: -
j_gene: TRBJ2-2
v_gene: TRBV5-4
d_gene: TRBD2

CDR3nt: TGTGCCAGCAGCCCCGGACAGGGGGGGGTCGAGCAGTACTTC
CDR3aa: CASSPGQGGVEQYF
abundance: -
j_gene: TRBJ2-7
v_gene: TRBV7-2
d_gene: TRBD1

CDR3nt: TGTGCCAGCAGTTACGGGCGGCTCTATGGCTACACCTTC
CDR3aa: CASSYGRLYGYTF
abundance: -
j_gene: TRBJ1-2
v_gene: TRBV28
d_gene: -

CDR3nt: TGTGCCAGCAGTGAAGGGCCAACTAATGAAAAACTGTTTTTT
CDR3aa: CASSEGPTNEKLFF
abundance: -
j_gene: TRBJ1-4
v_gene: TRBV2
d_gene: -

CDR3nt: TGTGCCAGCAGTGAATCAGGGGGCAGGGCCTTGTTTGGTGAGCAGTTCTTC
CDR3aa: CASSESGGRALFGEQFF
abundance: -
j_gene: TRBJ2-1
v_gene: TRBV25-1
d_gene: TRBD1

CDR3nt: TGTGCCAGCAGTCCGTGGGACAGGTCGCGTGTTGGAGCTTTCTTT
CDR3aa: CASSPWDRSRVGAFF
abundance: -
j_gene: TRBJ1-1
v_gene: TRBV28
d_gene: TRBD1